Following are 20 T cell receptor beta chains from one sample sequenced in a study of T cells in Graves' hyperthyroidism and ophthalmopathy. TCR beta CDR3 regions were amplified from RNA. The HTBI primer set served for first-round RT-PCR of the TCR CDR3. TCRdb used MiXCR to reprocess the multiplex PCR reads, holding one entry per CDR3 protein. The data show 350,000 to 400,000 distinct CDR3 sequences, under 15% seen once. Sequencing input: blood. The receptor set was obtained from a woman in her 30s with Graves' hyperthyroidism.

The chain links TRBV30 to TRBJ1-3; TRBD1 is a possible D gene (5 bases). Germline assignment: CDR1 GTSNPN and CDR2 SVGIG (reference sequence). The CDR3 length is 16 residues. V shed 0 bases and J shed 1 base, with 13 bases lying between them. CDR3 sequence: CAWSVGQGGSGNTIYF. CDR3 nucleotides: TGTGCCTGGAGTGTGGGGCAGGGAGGGTCTGGAAACACCATATATTTT.

The CDR3 is CASSTNRGRTEAFF. The DNA of the CDR3 is TGTGCCAGTAGTACTAACAGGGGAAGAACTGAAGCTTTCTTT. The chain employs TRBV19 and TRBJ1-1, with 7 bases matching TRBD1. With V trimmed by 4 bases and J by 5 bases, 7 bases remained unmatched. Germline CDR1 is LNHDA and CDR2 is SQIVND (reference sequence). The CDR3 loop spans 14 amino acids.

The chain carries TRBV2 and TRBJ2-1, with 10 bases identical to TRBD1. After removal of 6 bases from V and 7 bases from J, the junction contained 9 bases not matched to a gene. Germline CDR1 reads SNHLY; CDR2 reads FYNNEI. This CDR3 has 15 residues. The CDR3, as DNA: TGTGCCAGCAGACTAGGGAGACAGGGGGCAAATGAGCAGTTCTTC. Translating gives CASRLGRQGANEQFF.

The chain recombines TRBV5-6 with TRBJ2-4; TRBD1 matches 9 bases. Germline trimming cut 5 bases from V and 2 bases from J; bases unmatched to any gene: 8. The CDR3 totals 16 residues. Germline V CDR1 and CDR2: SGHDT, YYEEEE. CDR3 loop: CASSIQGAGTKNIQYF. CDR3 sequence (DNA): TGTGCCAGCAGTATACAGGGGGCTGGGACCAAAAACATTCAGTACTTC.

This clonotype was observed at least ten times. This chain joins TRBV2 and TRBJ1-5, with unresolved D. This CDR3 spans 14 amino acids. Germline assignment: CDR1 SNHLY and CDR2 FYNNEI. V lost 4 bases to trimming and J lost 4 bases, with 11 bases between them. The CDR3, as DNA: TGTGCCAGCAGTGTCGGACGGAAAAATCAGCCCCAGCATTTT. It encodes CASSVGRKNQPQHF.

The chain recombines TRBV20-1 with TRBJ2-7, with TRBD2 matching over 8 bases. The CDR3 is 14 amino acids. V gave up 6 bases and J gave up 3 bases; unmatched junction bases: 10. The germline CDR1 and CDR2 sequences are DFQATT and SNEGSKA (reference sequence). The CDR3 region is CSAGGAGQHYEQYF. The CDR3 region has the DNA TGCAGTGCCGGGGGGGCAGGGCAACACTACGAGCAGTACTTC.

This clonotype showed up just a few times. This rearrangement joins TRBV18 to TRBJ1-5; tentatively, D is TRBD1 (5 bases). Germline values: CDR1 KGHSH, CDR2 LQKENI. V gave up 2 bases and J gave up 5 bases, with 13 bases separating them. The CDR3 is 15 residues long. CDR3 loop: CASSPSQGLDQPQHF. The CDR3 DNA reads TGTGCCAGCTCACCATCCCAGGGATTGGATCAGCCCCAGCATTTT. Drawing the rest from reference TRBV18 and TRBJ1-5, the complete variable domain is NAGVMQNPRHLVRRRGQEARLRCSPMKGHSHVYWYRQLPEEGLKFMVYLQKENIIDESGMPKERFSAEFPKEGPSILRIQQVVRGDSAAYFCASSPSQGLDQPQHFGDGTRLSIL.

This clonotype has at least ten counts. In nucleotides, the CDR3 is TGCAGTGCTAGAGATTTAGCGGGAGCGGGTGAGCAGTTCTTC. Its protein is CSARDLAGAGEQFF. The chain is built from TRBV20-1 and TRBJ2-1; TRBD2 matches at 9 bases. This CDR3 has 14 amino acids. Germline CDR1 DFQATT, CDR2 SNEGSKA (reference sequence). Trimming removed 0 bases from V and 9 bases from J; junction bases left unmatched: 6.

This clonotype was counted ten times or more. The genes are TRBV28 and TRBJ2-7; TRBD1 aligns across 10 bases. CDR1 and CDR2 (germline): MDHEN, SYDVKM. Unmatched junction bases numbered 21, after V lost 5 bases and J lost 8 bases. This CDR3 is 18 amino acids long. The CDR3 coding sequence is TGTGCCAGCAGTCTCTTATCCTACCGGGACAGGGGCCGAGGGAAGCAGTACTTC. This gives the protein CASSLLSYRDRGRGKQYF.

This clonotype showed up many times. The chain joins TRBV5-5 to TRBJ1-3; no reliable D call. This CDR3 has 14 residues. The germline V gene has CDR1 SGHKS and CDR2 YYEKEE (reference sequence). Trimming stripped 1 base from V and 0 bases from J, with 5 bases between. The CDR3 DNA reads TGTGCCAGCAGCTTGTACGTCTCTGGAAACACCATATATTTT. Amino acid sequence: CASSLYVSGNTIYF.

This clonotype has ten or more counts. The chain links TRBV27 to TRBJ2-1, with D perhaps TRBD2 (5 bases). The CDR3 is made up of 14 amino acids. Trimming removed 3 bases from V and 4 bases from J, with 10 bases in between. The germline V gene has CDR1 MNHEY and CDR2 SMNVEV (reference sequence). Here the CDR3 DNA reads TGTGCCAGCAGTTTTAGACTAACATACAATGAGCAGTTCTTC. This translates into CASSFRLTYNEQFF.

The rearrangement uses TRBV29-1 and TRBJ2-3; 14 nucleotides line up with TRBD2. V shed 5 bases, J shed 2 bases, and the junction held 12 bases outside the gene matches. The CDR3 has 18 residues. Germline V gene lookup returns CDR1 SQVTM and CDR2 ANQGSEA. The CDR3 loop reads CSVLGTSGSEGATDTQYF. CDR3 nucleotides: TGCAGCGTTCTTGGGACTAGCGGGAGTGAAGGGGCCACAGATACGCAGTATTTT.

The gene calls are TRBV7-9 and TRBJ2-2; 9 nucleotides agree with TRBD2. CDR1 is SEHNR, CDR2 FQNEAQ, per germline (reference sequence). Trimming cost V 1 base and J 4 bases; bases outside gene matches: 10. The CDR3 is made up of 18 amino acids. In DNA form, the CDR3 reads TGTGCCAGCAGCTTAGTCTTTCCACTAGCGGGCAGCACCGGGGAGCTGTTTTTT. Translation gives CASSLVFPLAGSTGELFF. Using reference TRBV7-9 and TRBJ2-2 for the parts outside the CDR3, the full variable domain is DTGVSQNPRHKITKRGQNVTFRCDPISEHNRLYWYRQTLGQGPEFLTYFQNEAQLEKSRLLSDRFSAERPKGSFSTLEIQRTEQGDSAMYLCASSLVFPLAGSTGELFFGEGSRLTVL.

This clonotype was seen more than once but under ten times. This rearrangement joins TRBV28 to TRBJ1-2; D is perhaps TRBD1 (6 bases). This CDR3 is 13 amino acids long. The germline gives CDR1 MDHEN, CDR2 SYDVKM. Trimming left V 4 bases short and J 6 bases short, with 12 bases between. CDR3 amino acids: CASSSGTRDGYTF. For the CDR3, the DNA is TGTGCCAGCAGTTCCGGGACAAGAGATGGCTACACCTTC.

The sample holds many counts of this clonotype. The chain is built from TRBV5-1 and TRBJ2-1; 10 bases agree with TRBD2. The CDR3 is 15 residues long. Germline loops: CDR1 SGHRS, CDR2 YFSETQ. The V segment lost 3 bases and the J segment 5 bases; nucleotides outside the gene matches: 5. The CDR3 DNA follows: TGCGCCAGCAGCTCCGGGACTAGCGCAAACAATGAGCAGTTCTTC. Residues: CASSSGTSANNEQFF.

The V gene is TRBV20-1, the J gene TRBJ2-7; TRBD2 matches 11 bases. V lost 3 bases and J lost 7; bases outside the gene matches: 8. Germline V gene data show CDR1 as DFQATT and CDR2 as SNEGSKA (reference sequence). CDR3 length: 14 amino acids. The CDR3 coding sequence is TGCAGTGCTAGGGTACTAGCGGGAGCTGGGGAGCAGTACTTC. Translation: CSARVLAGAGEQYF.

There are many counts of this clonotype. The gene calls are TRBV29-1 and TRBJ2-3, with D possibly TRBD2 on 7 matching bases. The V gene lost 7 bases and the J gene lost 6 bases, with 17 bases spanning the gap. The CDR3 sequence is 13 residues long. Germline V gene data show CDR1 as SQVTM and CDR2 as ANQGSEA. The CDR3 here is CSGGASGVDTQYF. The CDR3 DNA reads as TGCAGCGGGGGGGCTAGCGGAGTGGATACGCAGTATTTT.

The DNA of the CDR3 is TGTGCCAGCAGCCCCATGGACAGGGAAACTGAAGCTTTCTTT. It yields the protein CASSPMDRETEAFF. V usage is TRBV3-1 and J usage is TRBJ1-1, with 8 bases lining up with TRBD1. The germline CDR1 and CDR2 sequences are LGHDT and YNNKEL (reference sequence). V lost 4 bases to trimming and J lost 5 bases; unmatched junction nucleotides: 6. The CDR3 runs to 14 residues.

The gene calls are TRBV2 and TRBJ2-5, with D possibly matching TRBD1 (5 bases). This CDR3 is 16 amino acids long. V was shortened by 5 bases and J by 2 bases, with 18 bases between the two germline ends. CDR1 is SNHLY and CDR2 is FYNNEI in the germline V gene. CDR3 protein: CASSRPGKGSQETQYF. The CDR3 DNA is TGTGCCAGCAGTCGCCCAGGGAAGGGCTCACAAGAGACCCAGTACTTC.

As for this clonotype: This may arise from a read error, as a much more abundant clone is one base away. The chain's CDR3 is CASSVAGGPGTQYF. In DNA form, the CDR3 reads TGTGCCAGCAGTGTAGCGGGAGGGCCCGGGACCCAGTACTTC. The V call is TRBV12-3 or TRBV12-4, the J call TRBJ2-5; 11 bases agree with TRBD2. The CDR3 is 14 residues long.